The next 11 T cell receptor beta chains were all read from a single sample in a study of CD8 T cells in ankylosing spondylitis. TCRdb independently ran MiXCR on the 5' RACE reads; one entry per CDR3 protein. The sample records roughly 130,000 distinct CDR3 sequences, around 7% being singletons. The specimen was blood, either unsorted or a sorted T cell fraction (not recorded which). These receptors all stem from a male donor with ankylosing spondylitis or in good health (not recorded which).

In its sample, this clonotype was seen many times. The rearrangement uses TRBV20-1 and TRBJ2-7, with 8 bases matching TRBD2. V dropped 5 bases and J dropped 4; count of bases not matched to a gene: 10. The CDR3 has 14 amino acids. CDR1 DFQATT and CDR2 SNEGSKA come from the germline V gene (reference sequence). CDR3 residues: CSAQTSAGRYEQYF. The CDR3 region has the DNA TGCAGTGCTCAGACTAGCGCCGGTCGATACGAGCAGTACTTC.

This clonotype was detected ten times or more. The V gene is TRBV2, the J gene TRBJ2-2, with 9 bases aligning to TRBD1. From germline, CDR1 is SNHLY and CDR2 FYNNEI. J lost 2 bases, V lost 6 bases, and 4 bases had no gene match. The CDR3 contains 15 residues. The CDR3 protein is CASRNRGLNTGELFF. CDR3 coding DNA: TGTGCCAGCAGGAACAGGGGGCTTAACACCGGGGAGCTGTTTTTT.

The sample holds many counts of this clonotype. This chain links TRBV6-1 with TRBJ1-1; maybe TRBD1 (5 bases). The CDR3 has 14 amino acids. Germline V gene sequence: CDR1 MNHNS, CDR2 SASEGT. The germline V and J ends were trimmed by 7 bases and 1 base, with 13 bases remaining between them. The CDR3 loop is CASTGDEWNTEAFF. Written as DNA, the CDR3 is TGTGCCAGCACCGGGGACGAGTGGAACACTGAAGCTTTCTTT.

This clonotype was detected many times. CDR3 nucleotides: TGCGCCAGCAGCCCCGACCGTGTCTCTGGAAACACCATATATTTT. This translates into CASSPDRVSGNTIYF. J is TRBJ1-3 and V is TRBV4-1; D is unresolved. Germline V gene sequence: CDR1 MGHRA, CDR2 YSYEKL. The ends were cut back, 4 bases at V and 0 bases at J, with 10 bases in the middle. CDR3 length: 15 amino acids.

In its sample, this clonotype was seen many times. The chain couples TRBV7-9 to TRBJ2-3; D is possibly TRBD1 or TRBD2 (5 bases each). Per germline, CDR1 SEHNR and CDR2 FQNEAQ (reference sequence). This CDR3 comprises 17 residues. V lost 5 bases to trimming and J lost 4 bases, with 22 bases between them. The CDR3 bases are TGTGCCAGCAGCCCCCCGTTTCGGGACCCCCGGGCAGATACGCAGTATTTT. This codes for CASSPPFRDPRADTQYF.

This clonotype has at least ten counts. V gene TRBV3-1 combines with J gene TRBJ1-1; D ambiguous. The V gene lost 0 bases and the J gene lost 6 bases, with 8 bases spanning the gap. The CDR3 spans 13 residues. The germline gives CDR1 LGHDT, CDR2 YNNKEL (reference sequence). CDR3 residues: CASSQEGIAEAFF. The DNA for the CDR3 is TGTGCCAGCAGCCAAGAAGGGATTGCTGAAGCTTTCTTT.

In its sample, this clonotype was seen many times. This chain joins TRBV7-2 and TRBJ1-2; the D gene is possibly TRBD1 (5 bases). Trimming pared 2 bases from V and 1 base from J, leaving 14 bases between. Germline V gene sequence: CDR1 SGHTA, CDR2 FQGNSA. This CDR3 is built from 16 residues. The CDR3 is CASSLMRGGGNYGYTF. DNA of the CDR3: TGTGCCAGCAGCTTAATGAGGGGAGGTGGTAACTATGGCTACACCTTC.

At least ten counts were recorded for this clonotype. CDR3: CATSRGQAYSPLHF. The CDR3 DNA reads as TGTGCCACCAGCAGAGGACAGGCGTACTCACCCCTCCACTTT. The chain employs TRBV15 and TRBJ1-6; D possibly corresponds to TRBD1 (6 bases). The CDR3 has 14 residues. The V gene lost 1 base and the J gene lost 10 bases, with 11 bases spanning the gap. Germline V CDR1 and CDR2: LNHNV, YYDKDF (reference sequence).

Many counts were recorded for this clonotype. The chain uses TRBV2 and TRBJ2-3; 7 positions agree with TRBD2. The junction had 5 bases not matched to a gene; V was cut back by 3 bases and J by 2 bases. Germline CDR1 SNHLY, CDR2 FYNNEI. The CDR3 loop spans 15 amino acids. The CDR3 sequence is CASSDPGRVTDTQYF. The CDR3 DNA reads TGTGCCAGCAGTGATCCAGGGAGGGTCACAGATACGCAGTATTTT.

This clonotype showed up many times. This chain connects TRBV12-3 or TRBV12-4 to TRBJ2-1, with 8 bases aligning to TRBD2. This CDR3 spans 20 amino acids. The V gene end was trimmed by 2 bases and the J gene end by 0 bases; junction bases not matched to a gene: 15. The CDR3, as DNA: TGTGCCAGCAGTTTATGGGCGGAGGCTAGCGGGCCAAGCTCCTACAATGAGCAGTTCTTC. This gives the protein CASSLWAEASGPSSYNEQFF.

At least ten counts were recorded for this clonotype. This chain links TRBV20-1 with TRBJ1-3, with unresolved D. Germline V gene lookup returns CDR1 DFQATT and CDR2 SNEGSKA (reference sequence). This CDR3 contains 14 residues. Trimming left V 6 bases short and J 0 bases short, with 12 bases between. CDR3 sequence (DNA): TGCAGTGCCTTTGACCGTGTCTCTGGAAACACCATATATTTT. Amino acids: CSAFDRVSGNTIYF.